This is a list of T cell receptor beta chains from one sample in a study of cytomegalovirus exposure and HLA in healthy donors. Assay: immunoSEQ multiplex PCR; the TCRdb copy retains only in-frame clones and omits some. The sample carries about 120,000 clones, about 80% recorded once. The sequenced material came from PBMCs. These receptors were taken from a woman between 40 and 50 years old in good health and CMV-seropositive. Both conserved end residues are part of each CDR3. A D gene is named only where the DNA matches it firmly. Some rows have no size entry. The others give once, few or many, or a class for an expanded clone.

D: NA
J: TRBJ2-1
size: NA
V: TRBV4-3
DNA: TGCGCCAGCAGCCAAGATATAGTCGCCCTTAACAATGAGCAGTTCTTC
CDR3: CASSQDIVALNNEQFF

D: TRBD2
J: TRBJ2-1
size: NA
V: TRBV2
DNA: TGTGCCAGCAAAGGACTAGCGGGCGTTAATGAGCAGTTCTTC
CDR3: CASKGLAGVNEQFF

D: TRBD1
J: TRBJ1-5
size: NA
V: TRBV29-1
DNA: TGCAGCGTTGGACAGGGAGGCAATCAGCCCCAGCATTTT
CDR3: CSVGQGGNQPQHF

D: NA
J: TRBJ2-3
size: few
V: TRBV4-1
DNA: TGCGCCAGCAGCCGCCGGGAGTATGACACAGATACGCAGTATTTT
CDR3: CASSRREYDTDTQYF

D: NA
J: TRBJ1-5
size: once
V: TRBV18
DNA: TGTGCCAGCTCACCACATCTCGATCAGCCCCAGCATTTT
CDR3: CASSPHLDQPQHF

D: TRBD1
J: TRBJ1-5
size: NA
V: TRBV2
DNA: TGTGCCAGCAGAACAGGGGTTAGTCAGCCCCAGCATTTT
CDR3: CASRTGVSQPQHF

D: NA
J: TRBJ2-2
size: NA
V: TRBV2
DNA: TGTGCCAGCAGTGACCGCGCGGACACCGGGGAGCTGTTTTTT
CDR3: CASSDRADTGELFF

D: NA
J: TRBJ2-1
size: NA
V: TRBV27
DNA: TGTGCCAGCAGTCCCCTTGGTTCGAGCTCCTACAATGAGCAGTTCTTC
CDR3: CASSPLGSSSYNEQFF

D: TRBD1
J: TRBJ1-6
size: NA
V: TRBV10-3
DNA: TGTGCCAGTTCGACCGGGACAGGGGGAGATTCACCCCTCCACTTT
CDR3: CASSTGTGGDSPLHF

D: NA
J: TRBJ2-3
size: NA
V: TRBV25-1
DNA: TGTGCCAGCAGTGAATCAGGAACAGATACGCAGTATTTT
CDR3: CASSESGTDTQYF

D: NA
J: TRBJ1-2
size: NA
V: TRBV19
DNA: TGTGCCAGTAGCCTCGGTCAGGGCGGCTACACCTTC
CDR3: CASSLGQGGYTF

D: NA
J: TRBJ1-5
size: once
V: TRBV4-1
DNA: TGCGCCAGCAGCCTCACTGGAGCGAATCAGCCCCAGCATTTT
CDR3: CASSLTGANQPQHF

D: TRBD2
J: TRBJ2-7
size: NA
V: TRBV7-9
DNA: TGTGCCAGCAGCTTGGGACTAGCGGGAGGCCCCTCCTACGAGCAGTACTTC
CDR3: CASSLGLAGGPSYEQYF

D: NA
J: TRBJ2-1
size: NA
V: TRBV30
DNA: TGTGCCTGGAGTCTGGGAGTGGTTCGTGAGCAGTTCTTC
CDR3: CAWSLGVVREQFF

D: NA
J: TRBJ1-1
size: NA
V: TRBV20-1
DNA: TGCAGTGCCACAGGTGGAACTGAAGCTTTCTTT
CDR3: CSATGGTEAFF

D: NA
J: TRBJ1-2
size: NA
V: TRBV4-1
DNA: TGCGCCAGCAGCCAAGGCCCCCTTCGTCGGACAATCACTAAGAACTATGGCTACACCTTC
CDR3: CASSQGPLRRTITKNYGYTF

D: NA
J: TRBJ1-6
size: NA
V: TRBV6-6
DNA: TGTGCCAGCATCCTCGCCAGTACGGGTTCACCCCTCCACTTT
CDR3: CASILASTGSPLHF

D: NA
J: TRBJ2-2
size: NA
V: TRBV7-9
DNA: TGTGCCAGCAGCCTTCCTCAGGGTACCGGGGAGCTGTTTTTT
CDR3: CASSLPQGTGELFF

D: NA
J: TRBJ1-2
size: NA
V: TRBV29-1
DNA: TGCAGCGCCATACTAAATCCTAACTATGGCTACACCTTC
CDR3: CSAILNPNYGYTF

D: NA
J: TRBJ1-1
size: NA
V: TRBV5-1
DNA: TGCGCCAGCAGCTTGGGCGAGGGTGAAGCTTTCTTT
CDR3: CASSLGEGEAFF

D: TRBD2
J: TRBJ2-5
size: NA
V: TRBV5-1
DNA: TGCGCCAGCAGAGGGACTAGACAGGAGACCCAGTACTTC
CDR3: CASRGTRQETQYF

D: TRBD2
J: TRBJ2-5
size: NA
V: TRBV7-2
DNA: TGTGCCAGCAGCACCGGACTAGCGGGATCAGAGACCCAGTACTTC
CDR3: CASSTGLAGSETQYF

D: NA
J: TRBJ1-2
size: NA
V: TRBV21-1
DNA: TGTGCCAGCAGCAATGGACAGCTAACTTATGGCTACACCTTC
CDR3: CASSNGQLTYGYTF

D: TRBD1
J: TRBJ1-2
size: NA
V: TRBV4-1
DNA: TGCGCCAGCAGCGCTCGACAGGGGGCAAACTATGGCTACACCTTC
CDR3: CASSARQGANYGYTF

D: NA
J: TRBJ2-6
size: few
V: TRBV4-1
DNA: TGCGCCAGCCAGGGGACGGGGGCCAACGTCCTGACTTTC
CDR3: CASQGTGANVLTF

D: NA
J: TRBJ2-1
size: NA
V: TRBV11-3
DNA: TGTGCCAGCAGCTTGGGGGGAGTCAATGAGCAGTTCTTC
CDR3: CASSLGGVNEQFF

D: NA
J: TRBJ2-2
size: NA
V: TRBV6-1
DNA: TGTGCCAGCAGTGACAGGGCGGAGAGCACCGGGGAGCTGTTTTTT
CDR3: CASSDRAESTGELFF

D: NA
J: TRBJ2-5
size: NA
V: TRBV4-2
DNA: TGTGCCAGCAGCCAGGGCCGGGGGTCGGAGACCCAGTACTTC
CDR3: CASSQGRGSETQYF

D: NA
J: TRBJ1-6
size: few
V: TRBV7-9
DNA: TGTGCCAGCAGCTTAGAACAGTATAATTCACCCCTCCACTTT
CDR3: CASSLEQYNSPLHF

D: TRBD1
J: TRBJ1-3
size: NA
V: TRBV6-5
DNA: TGTGCCAGCAGTTATGAGGGGGCCCTCGGAAACACCATATATTTT
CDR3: CASSYEGALGNTIYF

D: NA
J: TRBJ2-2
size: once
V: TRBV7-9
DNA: TGTGCCAGCAGCTTAGGGGACACAAAGATCACCGGGGAGCTGTTTTTT
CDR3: CASSLGDTKITGELFF

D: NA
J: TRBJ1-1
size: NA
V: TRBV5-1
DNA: TGCGCCAGCAGCTTGCAGGGGACGGGCGGGGGCACTGAAGCTTTCTTT
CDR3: CASSLQGTGGGTEAFF

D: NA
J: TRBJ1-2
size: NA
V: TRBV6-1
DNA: TGTGCCAGCAGTGATTATTCGGGGGGGGGCGGGTATGGCTACACCTTC
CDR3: CASSDYSGGGGYGYTF

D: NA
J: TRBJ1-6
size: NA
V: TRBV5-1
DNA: TGCGCCAGCAGCTACGGGGGTTCACCCCTCCACTTT
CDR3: CASSYGGSPLHF

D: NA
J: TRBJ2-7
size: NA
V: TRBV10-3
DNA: TGTGCCATCAGTGAAGCTGGCGAGCAGTACTTC
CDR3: CAISEAGEQYF

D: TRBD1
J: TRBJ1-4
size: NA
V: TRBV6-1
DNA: TGTGCCAGCAGTTTGGACAGGGGGCGCGAAAAACTGTTTTTT
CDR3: CASSLDRGREKLFF

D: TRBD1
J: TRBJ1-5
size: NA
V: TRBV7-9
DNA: TGTGCCAGCAGCTGGGGACAGAGACCAAATCAGCCCCAGCATTTT
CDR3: CASSWGQRPNQPQHF

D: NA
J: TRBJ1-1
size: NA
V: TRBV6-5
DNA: TGTGCCAGCAGGGGGGGGAACACTGAAGCTTTCTTT
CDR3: CASRGGNTEAFF

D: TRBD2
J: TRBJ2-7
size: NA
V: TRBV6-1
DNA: TGTGCCAGCAGACGACTAGCGGGAGGGCCTAACGAGCAGTACTTC
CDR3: CASRRLAGGPNEQYF

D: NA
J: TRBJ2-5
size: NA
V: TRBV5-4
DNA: TGTGCCAGCAGCCCGGAGGGGTACCAAGAGACCCAGTACTTC
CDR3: CASSPEGYQETQYF

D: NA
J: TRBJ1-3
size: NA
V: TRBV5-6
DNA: TGTGCCAGCAGCATGAGGACTATCTCTGGAAACACCATATATTTT
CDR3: CASSMRTISGNTIYF

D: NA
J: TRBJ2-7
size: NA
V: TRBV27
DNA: TGTGCCAGCGGCGAACAGGGAGGGGGGTCCTACGAGCAGTACTTC
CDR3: CASGEQGGGSYEQYF